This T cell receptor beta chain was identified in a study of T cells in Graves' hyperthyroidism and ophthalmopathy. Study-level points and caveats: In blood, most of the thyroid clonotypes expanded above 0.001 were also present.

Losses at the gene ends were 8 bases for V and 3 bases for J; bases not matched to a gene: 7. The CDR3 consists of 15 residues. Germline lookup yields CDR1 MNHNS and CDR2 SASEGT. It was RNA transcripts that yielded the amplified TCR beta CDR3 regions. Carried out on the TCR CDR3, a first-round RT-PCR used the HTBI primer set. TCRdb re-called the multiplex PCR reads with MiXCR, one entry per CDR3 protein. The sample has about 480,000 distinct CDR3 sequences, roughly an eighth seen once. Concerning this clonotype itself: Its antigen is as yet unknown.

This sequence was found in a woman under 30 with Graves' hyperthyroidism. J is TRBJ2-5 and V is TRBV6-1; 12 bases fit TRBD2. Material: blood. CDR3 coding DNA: TGTGCCAGCCTGTCCTCTAGCGGGGGGGAAGAGACCCAGTACTTC. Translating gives CASLSSSGGEETQYF.